Presented here are 12 T cell receptor beta chains from one specimen sequenced in a study of blood T cell repertoires in COVID-19. The data were produced by immunoSEQ multiplex PCR, yet TCRdb's version contains in-frame clones alone and is incomplete. The sample gives 55,000 to 95,000 clones, about 84% of which show up once; roughly 1.9% is in the top ten. The sequencing input was peripheral blood. These receptors all come from a woman aged 55-69 years with acute or convalescent COVID-19.

The V gene is TRBV29-1, the J gene TRBJ1-1; 8 bases are a match to TRBD1. The CDR3 has 13 amino acids. Germline values: CDR1 SQVTM, CDR2 ANQGSEA. Unmatched junction bases numbered 4, after V lost 7 bases and J lost 0 bases. The CDR3 loop is CSASTGVNTEAFF. The CDR3 bases are TGCAGCGCCTCGACAGGGGTGAACACTGAAGCTTTCTTT. The complete variable domain, with remaining parts taken from reference TRBV29-1 and TRBJ1-1, reads SAVISQKPSRDICQRGTSLTIQCQVDSQVTMMFWYRQQPGQSLTLIATANQGSEATYESGFVIDKFPISRPNLTFSTLTVSNMSPEDSSIYLCSASTGVNTEAFFGQGTRLTVV.

This clone came up a few times. The chain links TRBV4-1 to TRBJ2-7; TRBD1 is a possible D gene (5 bases). This CDR3 has 16 amino acids. V lost 0 bases and J 2 bases, leaving 14 bases between the germline ends. Germline CDR1 MGHRA, CDR2 YSYEKL. CDR3 protein: CASSQDGTGDTYEQYF. The DNA of the CDR3 is TGCGCCAGCAGCCAAGATGGAACAGGCGATACCTACGAGCAGTACTTC.

The chain employs TRBV11-2 and TRBJ1-1; D is ambiguous. V lost 1 base and J 1 base, leaving 16 bases between the germline ends. CDR1 is SGHAT, CDR2 FQNNGV, per germline. This CDR3 spans 17 amino acids. The CDR3 loop is CASSLGSRIGRNTEAFF. The CDR3 DNA reads TGTGCCAGCAGCTTAGGTTCGAGGATTGGCAGGAACACTGAAGCTTTCTTT.

This chain uses TRBV7-2 with TRBJ1-1; TRBD1 matches 7 bases. This CDR3 is built from 14 residues. V lost 4 bases to trimming and J lost 12 bases; unmatched junction nucleotides: 14. Germline CDR1 and CDR2: SGHTA and FQGNSA. The CDR3 spells CASSSRKTGSGSFF. The CDR3 DNA reads TGTGCCAGCAGCTCAAGGAAGACAGGGTCCGGATCTTTCTTT.

This sequence joins TRBV4-2 and TRBJ2-1, with 14 bases identical to TRBD2. CDR1 is LGHNA and CDR2 is YNFKEQ in the germline V gene. The CDR3 extends over 15 amino acids. After removal of 4 bases from V and 8 bases from J, the junction contained 4 bases not matched to a gene. The CDR3 loop reads CASSPTSGGAYEQFF. Here the CDR3 DNA reads TGTGCCAGCAGCCCGACTAGCGGGGGGGCCTATGAGCAGTTCTTC.

This clone was recorded once. The chain joins TRBV12-3 or TRBV12-4 to TRBJ1-1; TRBD1 matches at 8 bases. Trimming took 3 bases from V and 7 from J; bases not matched to a gene: 1. This CDR3 is 12 amino acids long. CDR3 sequence: CASSFDRGEAFF. The CDR3 DNA is TGTGCCAGCAGTTTCGACAGGGGTGAAGCTTTCTTT.

The chain couples TRBV14 to TRBJ1-5; D is uncertain. Looked up from germline, CDR1 is SGHDN and CDR2 is FVKESK. The CDR3 length is 13 residues. Trimming took 1 base from V and 4 from J, leaving 5 bases between them. DNA of the CDR3: TGTGCCAGCAGCCAAGGCCTAAATCAGCCCCAGCATTTT. It specifies CASSQGLNQPQHF.

The CDR3 DNA is TGTGCCAGCAGGGAGGACAGTAACGGTGTGGCTGAAGCTTTCTTT. It encodes CASREDSNGVAEAFF. The chain carries TRBV6-5 and TRBJ1-1; D possibly corresponds to TRBD1 (6 bases). Germline loops: CDR1 MNHEY, CDR2 SVGAGI. There are 15 residues in the CDR3. V lost 6 bases and J lost 6, with 20 bases in between.

The chain is built from TRBV5-1 and TRBJ2-4, with TRBD2 identical over 7 bases. J gave up 6 bases and V 2 bases, and 5 bases lay outside the gene matches. The CDR3 has 14 amino acids. The V gene's germline CDR1 is SGHRS and CDR2 YFSETQ. CDR3 sequence: CASSFKGLPNIQYF. In DNA form, the CDR3 reads TGCGCCAGCAGCTTTAAGGGACTACCAAACATTCAGTACTTC.

The gene calls are TRBV19 and TRBJ2-3; 9 nucleotides agree with TRBD1. CDR1 and CDR2 from the germline V gene are LNHDA and SQIVND (reference sequence). This CDR3 spans 15 amino acids. The trim removed 4 bases at V and 3 bases at J, leaving 5 bases unmatched. CDR3 in amino acids: CASSTGTGMTDTQYF. The DNA for the CDR3 is TGTGCCAGTAGTACCGGGACAGGGATGACAGATACGCAGTATTTT.

This chain uses TRBV24-1 with TRBJ1-4; TRBD1 matches at 9 bases. V shed 4 bases and J 3 bases; nucleotides not matched to a gene: 8. This CDR3 is 17 amino acids long. In germline, CDR1 is KGHDR, CDR2 SFDVKD. The CDR3 region is CATSDGTGMASNEKLFF. DNA of the CDR3: TGTGCCACCAGTGACGGGACAGGGATGGCCTCTAATGAAAAACTGTTTTTT.

The CDR3 nucleotides are TGTGCCAGCAGCTTGTTTCGGGGAGGGAGCAATCAGCCCCAGCATTTT. Encoded protein: CASSLFRGGSNQPQHF. The chain recombines TRBV5-6 with TRBJ1-5, with D unclear. This CDR3 has 16 residues. The germline V gene has CDR1 SGHDT and CDR2 YYEEEE. V was cut by 1 base and J by 1 base, with 12 bases left in between.